This T cell receptor beta chain was profiled in a study of Tregs in tolerant kidney transplant recipients (dated by TCRdb to the late 2010s). About the study as a whole: The study applied TCRbeta sequencing to find donor-specific regulatory T cells before combined kidney and bone marrow transplantation and then followed those same cells after transplant.

Including cysteine and phenylalanine, the CDR3 has 16 amino acids. The sequence is cut down to CDR3 DNA, 48 bases in frame from base 1. For CDR1 and CDR2, the germline V gene (reference sequence) lists MNHEY and SMNVEV. Germline trimming: 5 bases from V, 6 bases from J; junction bases outside gene matches: 7. Details on this clone: The specificity of this receptor is unknown. No clone much larger than this one lies a single base away; base qualities are absent.

The sample's time point label, in plain terms: 6 months after combined kidney and bone marrow transplant. Transplants used related donors with nonmyeloablative bone marrow transplantation; mixed chimerism was transient in the human trials. Thawed PBMCs were FACS-sorted into unstimulated Tregs (CD4+CD25+CD127-), CD4+ non-Tregs (CD4+CD25-), CD4 cells and CD8 cells. The patients were a handful of recipients of combined kidney and bone marrow transplants from the ITN036ST trial, and samples were available only for these trial subjects. Healthy control blood was processed to PBMCs by Ficoll density gradient and cryopreserved, and patient PBMCs were collected before and after transplant. For TCRbeta CDR3 sequencing, genomic DNA from the sorted cells was extracted using the QIAGEN DNeasy Blood and Tissue Kit. High-throughput TCRbeta CDR3 sequencing, which included PCR amplification with bias correction and internal controls, was done commercially through immunoSEQ. Processing in the source paper ran as follows. Unique productive TCRbeta sequences were defined by CDR3 nucleotide sequence when primers matched and otherwise by CDR3 amino acid sequence together with Vbeta and Jbeta genes. As a correction for sorting error, sequences shared between sorted populations at a frequency ratio of 2:1 or less were discarded, and the remaining shared sequences were assigned to the higher population. A sequence was defined as donor-reactive if the sequence was expanded at least 5-fold in CFSE-low cells compared with unstimulated cells and had a frequency of at least 0.01% in CFSE-low cells. Jensen-Shannon divergence calculated on the top 100 TCRbeta sequences ranked by frequency was used to measure repertoire divergence. For samples with multiple sequencing runs, sorting error was corrected separately for each run before the runs were pooled. The source is immuneACCESS, and TCRdb retained only in-frame sequences with V and J called. Part of the clones is not carried over; for the studies checked, unresolved V genes explain less than half of this, and the remainder is unexplained. Clone size and the V and J calls come from that table; the DNA yielded D and trimming. This sample has about 21,000 clones in its table, and over 70% of those were observed once. The ten largest clones add up to roughly 25% of the sample.

General findings and caveats noted by the study authors: Donor-specific Treg expansion exceeded global Treg expansion in tolerant patients, suggesting antigen-driven rather than nonspecific expansion. Biological reproducibility was not directly addressed, though technical replication error appeared minimal. The study was constrained by small patient numbers, and validation of the findings is required in larger populations and under other immunosuppression protocols. Expanding Tregs with activated donor B cells appeared to identify the most biologically relevant and donor-specific TCRbeta repertoire. For some patients the PCR primers changed over time, which made it impossible to compare the samples from those patients at the nucleotide level.

The chain is assembled from TRBV27 and TRBJ2-2; the junction holds 12 bases that match TRBD2. The sequences come from CD8+ T cells from blood (PBMCs), collected 6 months after the transplant. The receptor was isolated from a human patient who received a combined kidney and bone marrow transplant. After a transplant, some T cells may be the graft donor's own cells. In nucleotides, the sequence is TGTGCCAGCAGTCCACTTGGGACTAGCGGGCCCGGGGAGCTGTTTTTT. Translated, it reads CASSPLGTSGPGELFF.